Listed here are 26 T cell receptor beta chains from one sample, sequenced in a study of shared clonotypes between healthy human individuals. Libraries were prepared by immunoSEQ multiplex PCR; TCRdb keeps only in-frame clonotypes and omits some of them. The sample holds some 1.4 million clones, approximately 96% seen once. The sequencing sample was made of naive CD4+ T cells sorted from blood. Subset of the sample: CD45RA+ positively selected. These receptors came from a man aged 25-45 years in good health.

This clone was recorded once. The chain employs TRBV7-2 and TRBJ2-5; maybe TRBD1 (6 bases). The CDR3 loop spans 15 amino acids. Trimming stripped 4 bases from V and 2 bases from J, with 14 bases between. The germline gives CDR1 SGHTA, CDR2 FQGNSA. The CDR3 coding sequence is TGTGCCAGCAGCTCAGGGGCTCTCCCGCAAGAGACCCAGTACTTC. Translated: CASSSGALPQETQYF.

This chain uses TRBV5-1 with TRBJ2-1, with 8 bases lining up with TRBD2. The CDR3 is made up of 15 amino acids. Trimming took 4 bases from V and 2 from J; bases not matched to a gene: 5. Germline V gives CDR1 SGHRS, CDR2 YFSETQ. CDR3 DNA: TGCGCCAGCAGCGAAACTAGCGGAGCCTACAATGAGCAGTTCTTC. Its translation is CASSETSGAYNEQFF.

The chain recombines TRBV2 with TRBJ2-7, with D uncertain. The CDR3 sequence is 16 residues long. Germline V gives CDR1 SNHLY, CDR2 FYNNEI. The V gene lost 3 bases and the J gene lost 1 base, with 16 bases spanning the gap. In DNA form, the CDR3 reads TGTGCCAGCAGTGATCCATTATTTCCTCCGTCCTACGAGCAGTACTTC. Translated, it gives CASSDPLFPPSYEQYF.

The chain joins TRBV29-1 to TRBJ2-7; 7 bases are a match to TRBD1. Trimming at V came to 7 bases and at J to 3 bases, leaving 9 bases not matched to a gene. This CDR3 region has 13 residues. Per the germline V gene, CDR1 is SQVTM and CDR2 is ANQGSEA. The CDR3 sequence is CSGRQGRGYEQYF. Written as DNA, the CDR3 is TGCAGCGGCAGACAGGGTAGGGGCTACGAGCAGTACTTC.

This clone was recorded only once. The V call is TRBV19, the J call TRBJ1-3; D unresolved. Germline loops: CDR1 LNHDA, CDR2 SQIVND (reference sequence). Trimming stripped 3 bases from V and 5 bases from J, with 8 bases between. The CDR3 covers 13 residues. The CDR3 DNA reads as TGTGCCAGTAGTATGTTTGGGAGAAACACCATATATTTT. It yields the protein CASSMFGRNTIYF.

The chain couples TRBV19 to TRBJ2-7; 8 bases align to TRBD1. Trimming took 5 bases from V and 1 from J; bases not matched to a gene: 4. The CDR3 covers 14 residues. Per germline, CDR1 LNHDA and CDR2 SQIVND (reference sequence). For the CDR3, the DNA is TGTGCCAGTAGTGTCACAGGGGGGTCCTACGAGCAGTACTTC. It encodes CASSVTGGSYEQYF.

The chain links TRBV6-5 to TRBJ1-4; no definite D call. Trimming pared 6 bases from V and 5 bases from J, leaving 13 bases between. Germline V CDR1 and CDR2: MNHEY, SVGAGI. CDR3 length: 14 amino acids. CDR3 sequence: CASRRAHLNEKLFF. In DNA, the CDR3 is TGTGCCAGCAGAAGGGCCCACCTGAATGAAAAACTGTTTTTT.

The V and J genes are TRBV19 and TRBJ1-2, with D unclear. This CDR3 is built from 14 residues. Germline-derived CDR1 and CDR2 are LNHDA and SQIVND (reference sequence). The V and J ends lost 2 bases and 8 bases respectively, with 15 bases between them. The CDR3, as DNA: TGTGCCAGTAGTATATCCTCAGCCGACGCAGGCTACACCTTC. Translating gives CASSISSADAGYTF.

This chain joins TRBV11-1 and TRBJ2-5; unclear D gene. V lost 7 bases and J lost 1, with 13 bases in between. Germline CDR1 and CDR2: SGHAT and FQDESV (reference sequence). The CDR3 is 14 amino acids. The CDR3 DNA follows: TGTGCCAGCACCCCGGCCCCCAGCCAAGAGACCCAGTACTTC. This sequence encodes CASTPAPSQETQYF.

The chain couples TRBV28 to TRBJ1-2, with TRBD1 as a possible D gene (5 bases). V shed 9 bases and J shed 4 bases, with 24 bases lying between them. Germline values: CDR1 MDHEN, CDR2 SYDVKM. The CDR3 length is 16 residues. CDR3 sequence reads: CASSEGAILNLYGYTF. The CDR3 DNA sequence: TGTGCCAGTTCGGAAGGGGCCATACTTAACCTCTATGGCTACACCTTC.

This chain's CDR3 is CASSWGRQQNTDTQYF. CDR3 DNA: TGTGCCAGCAGCTGGGGTCGACAGCAGAACACAGATACGCAGTATTTT. This chain connects TRBV5-4 to TRBJ2-3; D may be TRBD1 (5 bases). Germline loops: CDR1 SGHNT, CDR2 YYREEE (reference sequence). The V end was cut by 3 bases, the J end by 2 bases, with 16 bases between. CDR3 size: 16 residues.

This chain joins TRBV28 and TRBJ2-5; 8 nucleotides match TRBD2. Germline V lookup: CDR1 MDHEN, CDR2 SYDVKM. V was pared by 6 bases and J by 5 bases, with 5 bases of the junction left unmatched. CDR3 length: 13 amino acids. The CDR3 DNA reads TGTGCCAGCAGATGGAGCGGGAGCGAGACCCAGTACTTC. Residues: CASRWSGSETQYF.

This clone was observed a single time. J is TRBJ2-1 and V is TRBV9, with D perhaps TRBD1 (6 bases). V lost 3 bases to trimming and J lost 3 bases, with 13 bases between them. CDR3 length: 15 amino acids. Looked up from germline, CDR1 is SGDLS and CDR2 is YYNGEE. CDR3 nucleotides: TGTGCCAGCAGCGAGGGGGATCAAATCTACAATGAGCAGTTCTTC. Encoded protein: CASSEGDQIYNEQFF.

The chain recombines TRBV19 with TRBJ2-7; D gene uncertain. CDR3 length equals 14 residues. Trimming stripped 5 bases from V and 3 bases from J, with 14 bases between. The V gene's germline CDR1 is LNHDA and CDR2 SQIVND (reference sequence). The CDR3 protein is CASSFAVVNYEQYF. CDR3 sequence (DNA): TGTGCCAGTAGTTTCGCGGTCGTTAACTACGAGCAGTACTTC.

The rearrangement uses TRBV5-4 and TRBJ2-7, with D perhaps matching TRBD2 (7 bases). The CDR3 covers 15 residues. Deletions cut 0 bases from V and 0 bases from J, with 10 bases between. Germline lookup yields CDR1 SGHNT and CDR2 YYREEE (reference sequence). The CDR3 nucleotides are TGTGCCAGCAGCTTGGTGGGGGGGCCCTCCTACGAGCAGTACTTC. Translation: CASSLVGGPSYEQYF.

The CDR3 loop is CASSLGHPSPNEQFF. CDR3 DNA: TGTGCCAGCAGCTTGGGTCACCCTAGTCCCAATGAGCAGTTCTTC. The chain joins TRBV7-9 to TRBJ2-1; D not resolved. Trimming left V 3 bases short and J 6 bases short, with 15 bases between. Germline loops: CDR1 SEHNR, CDR2 FQNEAQ (reference sequence). CDR3 length: 15 residues.

The chain employs TRBV28 and TRBJ1-4; the D gene is possibly TRBD1 (5 bases). Germline V gene sequence: CDR1 MDHEN, CDR2 SYDVKM. The CDR3 contains 14 residues. Trimming stripped 4 bases from V and 2 bases from J, with 8 bases between. The DNA of the CDR3 is TGTGCCAGCAGTTCGTCAGGGACTAATGAAAAACTGTTTTTT. It is translated as CASSSSGTNEKLFF. The full variable domain, with the rest looked up from reference TRBV28 and TRBJ1-4, is DVKVTQSSRYLVKRTGEKVFLECVQDMDHENMFWYRQDPGLGLRLIYFSYDVKMKEKGDIPEGYSVSREKKERFSLILESASTNQTSMYLCASSSSGTNEKLFFGSGTQLSVL.

In the case of this clone: Compared with germline, one end of the junction differs, possibly owing to a read error. The V gene is TRBV7-7, the J gene TRBJ2-2, with 9 bases that match TRBD2. The CDR3 contains 14 residues. The germline V gene encodes CDR1 SSHAT and CDR2 FNYEAQ (reference sequence). The CDR3 here is CASSVSGSTGELFF. Here the CDR3 DNA reads TGTGCTAGCAGCGTTAGCGGGAGTACCGGGGAGCTGTTTTTT.

The rearrangement links TRBV5-1 to TRBJ1-4; 8 positions agree with TRBD1. CDR3 length: 14 amino acids. Trimming removed 6 bases from V and 5 bases from J; junction bases left unmatched: 6. CDR1 is SGHRS, CDR2 YFSETQ, per germline. The CDR3 sequence is CASKPRTGNEKLFF. The DNA of the CDR3 is TGCGCCAGCAAGCCCAGGACAGGGAATGAAAAACTGTTTTTT.

The chain employs TRBV9 and TRBJ2-3, with TRBD2 matching 14 bases. Trimming cost V 2 bases and J 4 bases; bases outside gene matches: 6. The V gene's germline CDR1 is SGDLS and CDR2 YYNGEE. The CDR3 consists of 17 residues. The CDR3 DNA is TGTGCCAGCAGCGTTGGGACTAGCGGGAGCATAGCAGATACGCAGTATTTT. This gives the protein CASSVGTSGSIADTQYF.

The J gene is TRBJ1-5, the V gene TRBV15; no clear D gene. CDR1 is LNHNV, CDR2 YYDKDF, per germline (reference sequence). CDR3 length equals 11 residues. Deletions cut 5 bases from V and 11 bases from J, with 10 bases between. Here the CDR3 DNA reads TGTGCCACCAGCGCCCATTCGTCCCAGCATTTT. Amino acids: CATSAHSSQHF.

The V gene is TRBV5-1, the J gene TRBJ2-1; 11 nucleotides match TRBD1. The germline V gene encodes CDR1 SGHRS and CDR2 YFSETQ. The junction had 8 bases not matched to a gene; V was cut back by 3 bases and J by 15 bases. CDR3 length equals 13 residues. CDR3 nucleotide sequence: TGCGCCAGCAGCTGGGGACAGGGGGATTATTGGTTCTTC. This gives the protein CASSWGQGDYWFF.

The V gene is TRBV28, the J gene TRBJ1-5, with 9 positions matching TRBD1. Unmatched junction bases numbered 6, after V lost 6 bases and J lost 3 bases. This CDR3 has 15 amino acids. Germline V gives CDR1 MDHEN, CDR2 SYDVKM. Written as DNA, the CDR3 is TGTGCCAGCAGATCGGACAGGGGATCCAATCAGCCCCAGCATTTT. Translation: CASRSDRGSNQPQHF.

This chain joins TRBV18 and TRBJ2-7, with 16 bases that match TRBD2. Germline CDR1 is KGHSH and CDR2 is LQKENI. This CDR3 is built from 18 residues. J lost 7 bases, V lost 4 bases, and 13 bases had no gene match. CDR3 sequence: CASSQPGLAGGYNQEQYF. CDR3 nucleotides: TGTGCCAGCTCACAACCGGGACTAGCGGGAGGGTACAACCAGGAGCAGTACTTC.

The chain has TRBV5-4 and TRBJ2-7, with 7 nucleotides matching TRBD1. The CDR3 is 13 amino acids. Germline CDR1 SGHNT, CDR2 YYREEE (reference sequence). Trimming cost V 4 bases and J 4 bases; bases outside gene matches: 5. CDR3 DNA: TGTGCCAGCAGCCCCTGGGACAGATACGAGCAGTACTTC. This sequence encodes CASSPWDRYEQYF.

This chain connects TRBV2 to TRBJ2-7; D may match TRBD1 or TRBD2 (5 bases each). Germline-derived CDR1 and CDR2 are SNHLY and FYNNEI. The CDR3 runs 14 residues. Trimming pared 7 bases from V and 4 bases from J, leaving 17 bases between. The CDR3 loop reads CASKSRGDTYEQYF. In DNA form, the CDR3 reads TGTGCCAGCAAGAGTCGAGGGGATACTTACGAGCAGTACTTC.